This TCR beta chain comes out of a study of identical twins. TCRdb re-analysed the 5' RACE reads in MiXCR, keeping a single row per CDR3 protein. The table records hundreds of thousands of distinct CDR3 sequences, 18% of them present only once. V shed 1 base and J shed 8 bases, with 12 bases lying between them. The CDR3 contains 13 residues. The V gene's germline CDR1 is SGHTA and CDR2 FQGNSA. This clonotype has a handful of counts. Its antigen is not known. General study results and limits: Insertions ran lower in abundant cord blood beta clonotypes, though not in memory repertoires.

The sample also formed part of further work on T cells expressing NK-cell markers. Turning to that study: One of eight sequenced donors was HCMV-seronegative; the other seven were seropositive. There were several donors in whom these clonotypes also led the CD3+CD56-NKG2C+ fraction.

This clonotype was sampled from a woman younger than 35 in good health. Sequencing input: PBMCs. The chain couples TRBV7-2 to TRBJ2-7, with unresolved D. CDR3 DNA sequence: TGTGCCAGCAGCTTAGACCATATCATAAAGCAGTACTTC. Translating it yields CASSLDHIIKQYF.